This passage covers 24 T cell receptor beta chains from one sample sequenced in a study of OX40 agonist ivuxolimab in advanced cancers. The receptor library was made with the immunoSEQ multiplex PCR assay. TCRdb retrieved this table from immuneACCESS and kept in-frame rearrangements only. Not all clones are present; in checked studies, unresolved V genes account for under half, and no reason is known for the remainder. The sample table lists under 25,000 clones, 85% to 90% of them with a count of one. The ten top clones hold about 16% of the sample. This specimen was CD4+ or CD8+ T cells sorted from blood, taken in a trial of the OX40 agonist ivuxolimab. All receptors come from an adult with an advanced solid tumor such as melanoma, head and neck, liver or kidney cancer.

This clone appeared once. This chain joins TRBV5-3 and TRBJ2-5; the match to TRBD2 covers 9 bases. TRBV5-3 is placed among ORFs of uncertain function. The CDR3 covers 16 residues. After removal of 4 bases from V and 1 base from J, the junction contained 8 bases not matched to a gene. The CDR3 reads CARSAPAGGPQETQYF. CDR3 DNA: TGTGCCAGAAGCGCACCGGCGGGGGGGCCCCAAGAGACCCAGTACTTC.

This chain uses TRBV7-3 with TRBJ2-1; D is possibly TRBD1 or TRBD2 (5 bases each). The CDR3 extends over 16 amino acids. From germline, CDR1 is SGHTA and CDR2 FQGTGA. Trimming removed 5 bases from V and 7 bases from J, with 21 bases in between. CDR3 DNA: TGTGCCAGCAGCCCTACTCCGGGGCCTGCCCTAAATGAGCAGTTCTTC. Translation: CASSPTPGPALNEQFF. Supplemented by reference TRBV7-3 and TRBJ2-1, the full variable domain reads GAGVSQTPSNKVTEKGKYVELRCDPISGHTALYWYRQSLGQGPEFLIYFQGTGAADDSGLPNDRFFAVRPEGSVSTLKIQRTERGDSAVYLCASSPTPGPALNEQFFGPGTRLTVL.

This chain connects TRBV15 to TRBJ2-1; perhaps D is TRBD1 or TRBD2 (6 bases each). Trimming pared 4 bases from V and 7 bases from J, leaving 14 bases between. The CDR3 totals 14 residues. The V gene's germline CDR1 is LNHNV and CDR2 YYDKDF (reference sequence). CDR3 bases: TGTGCCACCAGCACGGCACAGGGAGGAAATGAGCAGTTCTTC. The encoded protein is CATSTAQGGNEQFF.

The CDR3 bases are TGCGCCAGCAGCCCACAAAGTACAGGGGCAGATACGCAGTATTTT. This sequence encodes CASSPQSTGADTQYF. This chain joins TRBV5-1 and TRBJ2-3; 7 bases fit TRBD1. Germline V gives CDR1 SGHRS, CDR2 YFSETQ. V was clipped by 4 bases and J by 4 bases; unmatched bases: 9. This CDR3 has 15 amino acids. The complete variable domain, with remaining parts taken from reference TRBV5-1 and TRBJ2-3, reads KAGVTQTPRYLIKTRGQQVTLSCSPISGHRSVSWYQQTPGQGLQFLFEYFSETQRNKGNFPGRFSGRQFSNSRSEMNVSTLELGDSALYLCASSPQSTGADTQYFGPGTRLTVL.

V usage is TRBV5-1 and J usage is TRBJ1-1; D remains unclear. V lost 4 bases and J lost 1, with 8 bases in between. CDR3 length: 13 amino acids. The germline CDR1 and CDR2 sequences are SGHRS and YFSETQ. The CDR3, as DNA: TGCGCCAGCAGCCCCGTAAGGAACACTGAAGCTTTCTTT. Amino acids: CASSPVRNTEAFF. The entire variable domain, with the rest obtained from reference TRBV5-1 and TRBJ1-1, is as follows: KAGVTQTPRYLIKTRGQQVTLSCSPISGHRSVSWYQQTPGQGLQFLFEYFSETQRNKGNFPGRFSGRQFSNSRSEMNVSTLELGDSALYLCASSPVRNTEAFFGQGTRLTVV.

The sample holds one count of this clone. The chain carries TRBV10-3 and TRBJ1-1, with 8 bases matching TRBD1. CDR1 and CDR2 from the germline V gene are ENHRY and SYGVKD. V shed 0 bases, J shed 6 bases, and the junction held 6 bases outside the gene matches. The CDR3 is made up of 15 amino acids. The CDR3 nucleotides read TGTGCCATCAGTGAGTCGAGACAGGGGACCTCTGAAGCTTTCTTT. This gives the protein CAISESRQGTSEAFF.

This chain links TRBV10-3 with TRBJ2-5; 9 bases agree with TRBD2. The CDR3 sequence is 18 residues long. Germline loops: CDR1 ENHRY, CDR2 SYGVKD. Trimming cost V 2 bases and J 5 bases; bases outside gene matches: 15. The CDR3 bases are TGTGCCATCAGTGAGACGGGGCCTTTAGCGGGGGTCGTTGAGACCCAGTACTTC. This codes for CAISETGPLAGVVETQYF.

The CDR3 sequence is CASSAGTGGYGYTF. CDR3 sequence (DNA): TGTGCCAGCAGCGCTGGGACAGGGGGCTATGGCTACACCTTC. The chain links TRBV5-5 to TRBJ1-2, with TRBD1 matching over 11 bases. This CDR3 has 14 amino acids. The germline gives CDR1 SGHKS, CDR2 YYEKEE (reference sequence). The J segment lost 4 bases and the V segment lost 4 bases, leaving 3 bases of the junction unmatched.

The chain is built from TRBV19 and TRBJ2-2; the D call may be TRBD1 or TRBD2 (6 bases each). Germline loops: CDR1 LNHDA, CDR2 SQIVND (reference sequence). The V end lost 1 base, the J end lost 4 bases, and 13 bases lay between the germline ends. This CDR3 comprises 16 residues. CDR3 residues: CASSIAGARGTGELFF. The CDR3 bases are TGTGCCAGTAGTATAGCGGGGGCGCGGGGCACCGGGGAGCTGTTTTTT.

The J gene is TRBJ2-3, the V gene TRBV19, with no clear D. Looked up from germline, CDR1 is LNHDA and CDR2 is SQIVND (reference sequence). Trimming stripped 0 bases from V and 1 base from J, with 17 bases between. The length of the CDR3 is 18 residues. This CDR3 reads CASSIDKVLGTGTDTQYF. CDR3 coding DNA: TGTGCCAGTAGTATAGATAAGGTCCTGGGTACGGGCACAGATACGCAGTATTTT.

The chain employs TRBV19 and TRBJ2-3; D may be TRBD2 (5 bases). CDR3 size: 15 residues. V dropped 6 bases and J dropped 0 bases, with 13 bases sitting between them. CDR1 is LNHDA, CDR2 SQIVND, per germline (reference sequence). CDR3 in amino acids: CASSATRGSTDTQYF. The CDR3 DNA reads TGTGCCAGTAGCGCAACGCGCGGGAGCACAGATACGCAGTATTTT.

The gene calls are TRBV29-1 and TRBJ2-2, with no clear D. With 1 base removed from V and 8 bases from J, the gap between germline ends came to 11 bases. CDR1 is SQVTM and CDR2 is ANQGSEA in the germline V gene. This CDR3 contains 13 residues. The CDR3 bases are TGCAGCGTTGAAGCCCTATCCCGGGGGGAGCTGTTTTTT. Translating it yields CSVEALSRGELFF.

The CDR3 coding sequence is TGTGCCAGCAGCAAGACATCTTATGGCTACACCTTC. It codes for CASSKTSYGYTF. V usage is TRBV7-2 and J usage is TRBJ1-2; D is uncertain. Between the trimmed V and J ends, which lost 5 bases and 5 bases, there was a span of 9 bases. CDR3 size: 12 residues. Germline assignment: CDR1 SGHTA and CDR2 FQGNSA. The entire variable domain, with the rest obtained from reference TRBV7-2 and TRBJ1-2, is as follows: GAGVSQSPSNKVTEKGKDVELRCDPISGHTALYWYRQSLGQGLEFLIYFQGNSAPDKSGLPSDRFSAERTGGSVSTLTIQRTQQEDSAVYLCASSKTSYGYTFGSGTRLTVV.

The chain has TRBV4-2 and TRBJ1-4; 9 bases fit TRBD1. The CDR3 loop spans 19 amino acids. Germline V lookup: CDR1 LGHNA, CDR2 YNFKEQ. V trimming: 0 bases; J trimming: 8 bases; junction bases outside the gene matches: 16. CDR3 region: CASSQDPRTGVSPREKLFF. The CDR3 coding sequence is TGTGCCAGCAGCCAAGATCCGAGGACAGGGGTGTCCCCGAGAGAAAAACTGTTTTTT.

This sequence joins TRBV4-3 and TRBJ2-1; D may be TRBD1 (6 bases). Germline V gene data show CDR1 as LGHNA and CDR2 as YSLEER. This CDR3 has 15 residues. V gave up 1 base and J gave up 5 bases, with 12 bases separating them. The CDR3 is CASSQAPGDHNEQFF. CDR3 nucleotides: TGCGCCAGCAGCCAAGCCCCAGGGGACCACAATGAGCAGTTCTTC.

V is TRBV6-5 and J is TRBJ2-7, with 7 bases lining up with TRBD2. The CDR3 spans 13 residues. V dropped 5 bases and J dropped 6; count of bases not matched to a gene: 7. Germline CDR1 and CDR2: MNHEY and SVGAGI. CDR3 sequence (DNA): TGTGCCAGCAGTGGGGGGAGGGCCTCCGAGCAGTACTTC. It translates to CASSGGRASEQYF.

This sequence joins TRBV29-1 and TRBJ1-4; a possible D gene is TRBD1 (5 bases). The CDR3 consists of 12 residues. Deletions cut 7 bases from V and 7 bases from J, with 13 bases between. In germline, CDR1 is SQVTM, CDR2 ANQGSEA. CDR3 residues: CSGTGRGEKLFF. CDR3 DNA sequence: TGCAGCGGCACGGGGCGAGGTGAAAAACTGTTTTTT. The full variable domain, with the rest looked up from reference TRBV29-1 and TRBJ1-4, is SAVISQKPSRDICQRGTSLTIQCQVDSQVTMMFWYRQQPGQSLTLIATANQGSEATYESGFVIDKFPISRPNLTFSTLTVSNMSPEDSSIYLCSGTGRGEKLFFGSGTQLSVL.

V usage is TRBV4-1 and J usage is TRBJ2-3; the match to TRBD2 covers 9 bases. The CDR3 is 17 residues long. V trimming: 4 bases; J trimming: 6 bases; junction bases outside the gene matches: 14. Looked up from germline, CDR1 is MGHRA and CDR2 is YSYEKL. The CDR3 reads CASSLIRSSGGTDTQYF. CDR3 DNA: TGCGCCAGCAGCCTAATAAGGAGTAGCGGGGGTACTGATACGCAGTATTTT.

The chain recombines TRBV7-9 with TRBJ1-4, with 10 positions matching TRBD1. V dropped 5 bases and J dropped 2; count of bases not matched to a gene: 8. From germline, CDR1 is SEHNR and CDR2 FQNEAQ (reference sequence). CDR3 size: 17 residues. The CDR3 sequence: CASSLWTGGRTNEKLFF. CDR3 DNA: TGTGCCAGCAGCCTTTGGACAGGGGGACGTACTAATGAAAAACTGTTTTTT.

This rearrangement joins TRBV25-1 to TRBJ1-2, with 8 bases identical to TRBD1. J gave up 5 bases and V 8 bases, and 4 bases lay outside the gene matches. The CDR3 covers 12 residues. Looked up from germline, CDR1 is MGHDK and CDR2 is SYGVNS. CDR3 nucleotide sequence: TGTGCCAGCTCAGGGGGCCGATATGGCTACACCTTC. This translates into CASSGGRYGYTF.

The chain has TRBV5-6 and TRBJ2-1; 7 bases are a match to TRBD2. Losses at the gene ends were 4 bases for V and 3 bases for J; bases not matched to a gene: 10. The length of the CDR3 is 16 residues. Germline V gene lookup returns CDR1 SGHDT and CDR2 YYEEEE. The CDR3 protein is CASSLPTSLNYNEQFF. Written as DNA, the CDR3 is TGTGCCAGCAGCCTCCCGACTAGCCTCAACTACAATGAGCAGTTCTTC.

The chain's CDR3 is CASSSPGQGRNTIYF. The DNA of the CDR3 is TGTGCCAGCAGCTCACCGGGACAGGGTAGAAACACCATATATTTT. V usage is TRBV21-1 and J usage is TRBJ1-3; TRBD1 is the table's D call and was not checked against the DNA. TRBV21-1 is termed a pseudogene. This CDR3 is 15 amino acids long.

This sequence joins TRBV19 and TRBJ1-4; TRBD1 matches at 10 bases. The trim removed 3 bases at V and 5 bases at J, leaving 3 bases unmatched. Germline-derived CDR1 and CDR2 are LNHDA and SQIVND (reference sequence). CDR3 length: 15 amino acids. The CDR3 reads CASSITGQGNEKLFF. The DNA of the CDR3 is TGTGCCAGTAGTATTACGGGACAGGGGAATGAAAAACTGTTTTTT.

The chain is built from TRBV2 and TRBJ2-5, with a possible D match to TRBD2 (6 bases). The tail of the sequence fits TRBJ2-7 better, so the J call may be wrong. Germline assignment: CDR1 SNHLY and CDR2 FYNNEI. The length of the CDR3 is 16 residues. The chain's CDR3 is CASREGSLTRNYEQYF. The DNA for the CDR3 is TGTGCCAGCAGGGAGGGCAGTTTAACGAGAAATTACGAGCAGTACTTC.